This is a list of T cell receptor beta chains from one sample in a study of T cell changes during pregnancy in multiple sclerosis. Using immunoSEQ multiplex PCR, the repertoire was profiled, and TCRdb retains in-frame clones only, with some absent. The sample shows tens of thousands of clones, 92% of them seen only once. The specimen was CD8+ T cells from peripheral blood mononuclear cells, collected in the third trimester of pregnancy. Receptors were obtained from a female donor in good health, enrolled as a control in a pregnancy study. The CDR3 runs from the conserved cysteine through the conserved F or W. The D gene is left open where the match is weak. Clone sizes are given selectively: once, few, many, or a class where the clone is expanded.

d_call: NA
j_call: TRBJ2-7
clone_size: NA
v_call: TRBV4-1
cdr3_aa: CASSQEPRGDEQYF
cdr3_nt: TGCGCCAGCAGCCAAGAACCCAGGGGGGACGAGCAGTACTTC

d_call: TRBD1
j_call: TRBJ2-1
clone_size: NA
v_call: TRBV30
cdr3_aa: CAWSTPRTGTNEQFF
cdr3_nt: TGTGCCTGGAGTACGCCAAGGACAGGGACGAATGAGCAGTTCTTC

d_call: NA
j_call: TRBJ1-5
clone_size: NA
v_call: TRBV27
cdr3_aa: CASSLGRVGQPQHF
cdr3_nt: TGTGCCAGCAGTTTAGGCAGGGTCGGTCAGCCCCAGCATTTT

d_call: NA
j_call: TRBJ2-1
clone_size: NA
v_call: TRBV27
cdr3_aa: CASSFNDNEQFF
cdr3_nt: TGTGCCAGCAGTTTTAATGACAATGAGCAGTTCTTC

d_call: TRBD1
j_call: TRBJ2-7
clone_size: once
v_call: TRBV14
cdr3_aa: CASSQVPGQTYEQYF
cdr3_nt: TGTGCCAGCAGCCAGGTCCCGGGACAGACCTACGAGCAGTACTTC

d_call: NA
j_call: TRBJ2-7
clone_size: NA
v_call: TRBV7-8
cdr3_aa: CASSFKRFSYEQYF
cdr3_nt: TGTGCCAGCAGCTTTAAACGGTTCTCCTACGAGCAGTACTTC

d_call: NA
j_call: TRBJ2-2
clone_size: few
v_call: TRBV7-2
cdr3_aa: CASSLVSGGSGELFF
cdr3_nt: TGTGCCAGCAGCTTAGTATCGGGTGGGTCCGGGGAGCTGTTTTTT

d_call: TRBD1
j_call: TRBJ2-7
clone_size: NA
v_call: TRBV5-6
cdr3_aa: CASSSSGTGGDPFLYEQYF
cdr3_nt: TGTGCCAGCAGCTCCAGCGGGACAGGGGGCGATCCATTCCTCTACGAGCAGTACTTC

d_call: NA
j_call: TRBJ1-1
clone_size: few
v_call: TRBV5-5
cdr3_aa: CASSLNRFTEAFF
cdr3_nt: TGTGCCAGCAGCTTGAACCGGTTCACTGAAGCTTTCTTT

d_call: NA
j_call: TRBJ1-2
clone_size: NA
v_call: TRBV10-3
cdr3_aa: CAISESGGADYGYTF
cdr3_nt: TGTGCCATCAGTGAGTCAGGAGGTGCGGACTATGGCTACACCTTC

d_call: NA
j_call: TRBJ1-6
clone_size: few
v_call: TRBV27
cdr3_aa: CASSFQAVSSPLHF
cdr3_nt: TGTGCCAGCAGTTTTCAGGCCGTATCCTCACCCCTCCACTTT

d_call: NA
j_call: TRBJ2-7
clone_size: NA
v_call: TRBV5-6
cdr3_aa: CASSLQSYEQYF
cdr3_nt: TGTGCCAGCAGCTTGCAGTCCTACGAGCAGTACTTC

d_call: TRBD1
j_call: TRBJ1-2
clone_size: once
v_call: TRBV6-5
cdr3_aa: CASSQRQGYYGYTF
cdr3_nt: TGTGCCAGCAGTCAGCGACAGGGTTACTATGGCTACACCTTC

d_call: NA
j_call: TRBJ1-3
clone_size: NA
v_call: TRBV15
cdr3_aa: CATSTRGTGNTIYF
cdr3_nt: TGTGCCACCAGCACAAGGGGGACTGGAAACACCATATATTTT

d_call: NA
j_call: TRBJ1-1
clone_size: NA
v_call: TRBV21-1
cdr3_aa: CASSKISVQAGGSPTLKNTEAFF
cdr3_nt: TGTGCCAGCAGCAAAATTAGTGTACAGGCTGGTGGTTCGCCAACATTAAAAAACACTGAAGCTTTCTTT

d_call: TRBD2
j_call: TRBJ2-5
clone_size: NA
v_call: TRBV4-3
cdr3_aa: CASSQGWASGQETQYF
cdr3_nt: TGCGCCAGCAGCCAAGGTTGGGCTAGCGGGCAAGAGACCCAGTACTTC

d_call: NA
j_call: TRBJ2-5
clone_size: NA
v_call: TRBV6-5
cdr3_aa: CASSYSDMRKETQYF
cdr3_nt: TGTGCCAGCAGTTACTCGGACATGAGAAAAGAGACCCAGTACTTC

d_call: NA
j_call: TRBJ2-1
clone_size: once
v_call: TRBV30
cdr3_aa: CAWGRQPVSYNEQFF
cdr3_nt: TGTGCCTGGGGAAGACAGCCCGTCTCCTACAATGAGCAGTTCTTC

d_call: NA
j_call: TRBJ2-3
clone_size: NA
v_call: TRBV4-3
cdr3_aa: CASSKLLAPGDTQYF
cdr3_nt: TGCGCCAGCAGCAAGCTCCTAGCGCCGGGGGATACGCAGTATTTT

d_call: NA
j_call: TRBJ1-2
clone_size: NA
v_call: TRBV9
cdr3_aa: CASSASGSYGYTF
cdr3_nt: TGTGCCAGCAGCGCCTCCGGGAGCTATGGCTACACCTTC

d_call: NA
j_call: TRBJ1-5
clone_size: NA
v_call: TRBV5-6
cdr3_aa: CASSLGTDPYSNQPQHF
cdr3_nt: TGTGCCAGCAGCTTGGGGACAGACCCTTATAGCAATCAGCCCCAGCATTTT

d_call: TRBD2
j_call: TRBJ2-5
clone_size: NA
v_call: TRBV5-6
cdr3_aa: CASSSPSGGLETQYF
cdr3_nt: TGTGCCAGCAGCTCACCTAGCGGGGGATTGGAGACCCAGTACTTC

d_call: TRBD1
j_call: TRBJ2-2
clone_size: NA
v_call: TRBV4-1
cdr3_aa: CASSQGTGGTGELFF
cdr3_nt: TGCGCCAGCAGCCAGGGGACAGGGGGCACCGGGGAGCTGTTTTTT

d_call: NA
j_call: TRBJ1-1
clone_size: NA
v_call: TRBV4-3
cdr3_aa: CASSQTRTAGLGAFF
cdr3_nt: TGCGCCAGCAGCCAAACCAGGACAGCTGGTCTTGGAGCTTTCTTT

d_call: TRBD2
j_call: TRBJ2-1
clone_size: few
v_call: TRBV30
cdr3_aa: CAWSAIAGGYNEQFF
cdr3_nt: TGTGCCTGGAGTGCGATAGCGGGGGGATACAATGAGCAGTTCTTC

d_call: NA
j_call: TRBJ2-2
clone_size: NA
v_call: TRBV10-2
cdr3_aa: CATMGDNTGELFF
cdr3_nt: TGCGCCACCATGGGAGACAACACCGGGGAGCTGTTTTTT

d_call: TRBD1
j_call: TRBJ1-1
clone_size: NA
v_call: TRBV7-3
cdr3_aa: CASSSRGPDTEAFF
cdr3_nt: TGTGCCAGCAGCTCCAGGGGGCCCGACACTGAAGCTTTCTTT

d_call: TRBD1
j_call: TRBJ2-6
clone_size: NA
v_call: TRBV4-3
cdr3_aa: CASSQGTGSLSGANVLTF
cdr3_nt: TGCGCCAGCAGCCAAGGGACAGGGAGCCTCTCTGGGGCCAACGTCCTGACTTTC

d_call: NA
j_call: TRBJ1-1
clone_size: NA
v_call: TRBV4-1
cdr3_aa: CASSQRGMNTEAFF
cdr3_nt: TGCGCCAGCAGCCAAAGGGGGATGAACACTGAAGCTTTCTTT

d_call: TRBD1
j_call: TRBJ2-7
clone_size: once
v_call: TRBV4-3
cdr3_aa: CASSQDAGTGSYEQYF
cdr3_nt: TGCGCCAGCAGCCAAGACGCCGGGACAGGGTCATACGAGCAGTACTTC

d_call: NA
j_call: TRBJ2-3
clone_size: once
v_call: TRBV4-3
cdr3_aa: CASSQGLAVYSDTQYF
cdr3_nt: TGCGCCAGCAGCCAAGGCTTAGCGGTTTACTCAGATACGCAGTATTTT

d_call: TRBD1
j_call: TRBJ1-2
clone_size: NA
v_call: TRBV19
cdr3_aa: CASSIIAGTVTNYGYTF
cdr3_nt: TGTGCCAGTAGTATAATAGCCGGGACAGTGACTAACTATGGCTACACCTTC

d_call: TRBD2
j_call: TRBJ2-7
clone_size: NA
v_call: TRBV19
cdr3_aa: CASSISGTGYEQYF
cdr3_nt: TGTGCCAGTAGTATCAGCGGGACGGGCTACGAGCAGTACTTC

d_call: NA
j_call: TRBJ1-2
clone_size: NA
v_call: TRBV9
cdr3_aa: CASRGEGSVYGYTF
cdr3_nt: TGTGCCAGCAGAGGGGAGGGTTCTGTCTATGGCTACACCTTC

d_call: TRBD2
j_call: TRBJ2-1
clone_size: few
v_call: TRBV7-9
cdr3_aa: CASSMRLAGGSPGGNEQFF
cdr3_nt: TGTGCCAGCAGCATGAGACTAGCGGGGGGGTCGCCAGGGGGCAATGAGCAGTTCTTC

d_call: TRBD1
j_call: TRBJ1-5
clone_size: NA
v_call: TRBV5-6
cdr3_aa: CASSFRGSNQPQHF
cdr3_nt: TGTGCCAGCAGCTTCAGGGGGAGCAATCAGCCCCAGCATTTT

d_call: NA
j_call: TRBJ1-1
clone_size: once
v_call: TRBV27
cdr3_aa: CASSLLGAEAFF
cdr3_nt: TGTGCCAGCAGTTTATTAGGGGCTGAAGCTTTCTTT

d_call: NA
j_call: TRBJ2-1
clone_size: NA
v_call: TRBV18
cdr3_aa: CASSPGPDEQFF
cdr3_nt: TGTGCCAGCTCACCAGGCCCCGATGAGCAGTTCTTC

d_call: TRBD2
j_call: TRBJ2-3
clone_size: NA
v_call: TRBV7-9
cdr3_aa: CASSLVSGEGDTQYF
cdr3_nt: TGTGCCAGCAGCTTAGTGTCGGGGGAGGGAGATACGCAGTATTTT

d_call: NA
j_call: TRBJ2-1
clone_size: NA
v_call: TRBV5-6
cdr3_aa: CASSFPTGSSYNEQFF
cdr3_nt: TGTGCCAGCAGCTTTCCCACAGGTAGCTCCTACAATGAGCAGTTCTTC

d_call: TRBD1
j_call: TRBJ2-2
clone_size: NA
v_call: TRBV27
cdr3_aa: CASRSGTGWAGELFF
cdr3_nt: TGTGCCAGCAGGTCCGGGACAGGGTGGGCCGGGGAGCTGTTTTTT

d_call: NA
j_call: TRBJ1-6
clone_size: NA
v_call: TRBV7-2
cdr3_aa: CASSFPRASNNSPLHF
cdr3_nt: TGTGCCAGCAGCTTCCCCAGGGCCTCCAATAATTCACCCCTCCACTTT

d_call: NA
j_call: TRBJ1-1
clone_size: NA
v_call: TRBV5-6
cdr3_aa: CASTPMGGNTEAFF
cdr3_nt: TGTGCCAGCACCCCGATGGGGGGAAACACTGAAGCTTTCTTT

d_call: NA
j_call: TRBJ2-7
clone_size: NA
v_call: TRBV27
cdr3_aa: CASSTIQGSPAYEQYF
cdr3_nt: TGTGCCAGCAGTACTATTCAGGGGTCCCCGGCCTACGAGCAGTACTTC

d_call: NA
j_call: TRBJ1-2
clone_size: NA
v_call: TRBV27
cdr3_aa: CASSLSWITDQDGYTF
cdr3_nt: TGTGCCAGCAGTTTATCCTGGATAACCGACCAGGATGGCTACACCTTC

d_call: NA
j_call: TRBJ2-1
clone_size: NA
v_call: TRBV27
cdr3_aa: CASSSRGGFEQFF
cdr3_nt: TGTGCCAGCAGTAGCAGGGGAGGGTTTGAGCAGTTCTTC

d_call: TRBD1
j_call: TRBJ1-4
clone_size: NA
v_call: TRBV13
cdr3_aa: CASSLRQGALTNEKLFF
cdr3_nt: TGTGCCAGCAGCTTACGACAGGGGGCTTTGACTAATGAAAAACTGTTTTTT

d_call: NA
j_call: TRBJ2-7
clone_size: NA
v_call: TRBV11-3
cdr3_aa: CASSDSAAYEQYF
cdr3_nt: TGTGCCAGCAGCGATAGCGCCGCCTACGAGCAGTACTTC

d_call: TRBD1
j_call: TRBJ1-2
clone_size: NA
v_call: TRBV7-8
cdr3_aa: CASSFGQALLNYGYTF
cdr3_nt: TGTGCCAGCAGCTTCGGACAGGCCCTGCTGAACTATGGCTACACCTTC